The 29 T cell receptor beta chains below come from one sample, sequenced in a study of blood T cell repertoires in COVID-19. Assay used: immunoSEQ multiplex PCR; TCRdb lists only in-frame clones, some missing. The table has roughly 49,000 clones, over 75% seen once. Sequences were obtained from peripheral blood. Source of these receptors: a man aged 45-65 years with active COVID-19.

The chain joins TRBV7-2 to TRBJ1-2; possible D gene TRBD1, 5 bases. The CDR3 runs 13 residues. Trimming pared 5 bases from V and 8 bases from J, leaving 15 bases between. CDR1 is SGHTA, CDR2 FQGNSA, per germline. The CDR3 loop reads CASSVSAGEGYTF. CDR3 nucleotide sequence: TGTGCCAGCAGCGTTTCGGCGGGGGAGGGCTACACCTTC.

The chain employs TRBV10-3 and TRBJ2-5, with 11 positions matching TRBD2. The CDR3 extends over 17 amino acids. Trimming took 3 bases from V and 0 from J; bases not matched to a gene: 6. CDR1 is ENHRY and CDR2 is SYGVKD in the germline V gene. CDR3 sequence (DNA): TGTGCCATCAGTGAACTAGCGGGAGTAACGAACCAAGAGACCCAGTACTTC. Amino acid sequence: CAISELAGVTNQETQYF.

This clone was recorded only once. The genes are TRBV5-1 and TRBJ2-2; D possibly corresponds to TRBD1 (5 bases). Germline V lookup: CDR1 SGHRS, CDR2 YFSETQ. V was trimmed by 3 bases and J by 1 base, leaving 16 bases between them. The CDR3 consists of 17 residues. The CDR3 here is CASSWGVGRQNTGELFF. CDR3 sequence (DNA): TGCGCCAGCAGCTGGGGCGTGGGCAGACAGAACACCGGGGAGCTGTTTTTT. The full variable domain, rest sourced from reference TRBV5-1 and TRBJ2-2, is KAGVTQTPRYLIKTRGQQVTLSCSPISGHRSVSWYQQTPGQGLQFLFEYFSETQRNKGNFPGRFSGRQFSNSRSEMNVSTLELGDSALYLCASSWGVGRQNTGELFFGEGSRLTVL.

The chain couples TRBV13 to TRBJ1-1, with TRBD1 matching over 7 bases. V lost 0 bases, J lost 7 bases, and 5 bases stayed unmatched. The CDR3 covers 14 residues. The germline V gene encodes CDR1 PRHDT and CDR2 FYEKMQ (reference sequence). CDR3 coding DNA: TGTGCCAGCAGCTTAGGTACAGGGGTAGGTGAAGCTTTCTTT. Its protein is CASSLGTGVGEAFF.

CDR3 region: CASSGLAGFTDTQYF. The CDR3 DNA reads as TGTGCCAGCAGTGGGTTAGCGGGGTTTACAGATACGCAGTATTTT. V and J are TRBV2 and TRBJ2-3; 8 nucleotides align to TRBD2. The CDR3 is 15 residues long. Germline assignment: CDR1 SNHLY and CDR2 FYNNEI. Losses at the gene ends were 4 bases for V and 3 bases for J; bases not matched to a gene: 6.

The gene calls are TRBV7-9 and TRBJ1-1; 7 nucleotides match TRBD1. The germline gives CDR1 SEHNR, CDR2 FQNEAQ (reference sequence). The CDR3 loop spans 14 amino acids. V lost 5 bases and J lost 10; bases outside the gene matches: 13. The CDR3 sequence is CASSSQQGSSGAFF. The CDR3, as DNA: TGTGCCAGCAGCAGCCAACAGGGGTCATCAGGAGCTTTCTTT.

The chain couples TRBV19 to TRBJ1-4; 10 nucleotides align to TRBD1. CDR3 length equals 15 residues. Germline V gives CDR1 LNHDA, CDR2 SQIVND (reference sequence). V was clipped by 6 bases and J by 7 bases; unmatched bases: 8. The CDR3 reads CASRDRGNLGEKLFF. DNA of the CDR3: TGTGCCAGTAGGGACAGGGGGAACCTAGGTGAAAAACTGTTTTTT.

V is TRBV6-5 and J is TRBJ2-1, with 7 bases aligning to TRBD2. In germline, CDR1 is MNHEY, CDR2 SVGAGI. CDR3 length equals 15 residues. The J segment lost 7 bases and the V segment lost 2 bases, leaving 8 bases of the junction unmatched. CDR3 sequence: CASSYMAGAGNEQFF. The DNA of the CDR3 is TGTGCCAGCAGTTACATGGCGGGAGCTGGGAATGAGCAGTTCTTC.

The rearrangement uses TRBV5-4 and TRBJ2-3, with TRBD1 matching 9 bases. Germline CDR1 reads SGHNT; CDR2 reads YYREEE (reference sequence). V was pared by 4 bases and J by 1 base, with 4 bases of the junction left unmatched. The CDR3 contains 15 residues. The CDR3, as DNA: TGTGCCAGCAGCCCGAGGACAGGGGGCACAGATACGCAGTATTTT. This translates into CASSPRTGGTDTQYF. Filled out from reference TRBV5-4 and TRBJ2-3, the complete variable domain reads ETGVTQSPTHLIKTRGQQVTLRCSSQSGHNTVSWYQQALGQGPQFIFQYYREEENGRGNFPPRFSGLQFPNYSSELNVNALELDDSALYLCASSPRTGGTDTQYFGPGTRLTVL.

The rearrangement uses TRBV6-5 and TRBJ1-3; D gene unclear. The V gene's germline CDR1 is MNHEY and CDR2 SVGAGI. The CDR3 sequence is 11 residues long. Trimming cost V 2 bases and J 7 bases, with 3 bases left between them. The CDR3 sequence is CASSYLNTIYF. CDR3 coding DNA: TGTGCCAGCAGTTACCTTAACACCATATATTTT.

This chain joins TRBV7-2 and TRBJ2-7; D unresolved. This CDR3 is 13 amino acids long. Germline CDR1 SGHTA, CDR2 FQGNSA. V was pared by 3 bases and J by 0 bases, with 6 bases between. The CDR3 sequence: CASSLGASYEQYF. DNA for the CDR3: TGTGCCAGCAGCTTGGGCGCCTCCTACGAGCAGTACTTC.

The chain links TRBV7-8 to TRBJ1-4; D might be TRBD1 (5 bases). Germline CDR1 is SGHVS and CDR2 is FQNEAQ. Trimming pared 4 bases from V and 8 bases from J, leaving 14 bases between. The CDR3 consists of 14 residues. Here the CDR3 DNA reads TGTGCCAGCAGCTCTGGGGGGGAGAGAGAAAAACTGTTTTTT. This sequence encodes CASSSGGEREKLFF.

A single count supports this clone. The chain carries TRBV15 and TRBJ2-5; 8 bases are shared with TRBD2. This CDR3 spans 15 amino acids. Germline V gives CDR1 LNHNV, CDR2 YYDKDF (reference sequence). The V gene end was trimmed by 3 bases and the J gene end by 3 bases; junction bases not matched to a gene: 6. The CDR3 bases are TGTGCCACCAGCAGGAGCGGGGGAGATAAAGAGACCCAGTACTTC. Translation: CATSRSGGDKETQYF. The full variable domain, in which reference TRBV15 and TRBJ2-5 provide the parts outside the CDR3, is DAMVIQNPRYQVTQFGKPVTLSCSQTLNHNVMYWYQQKSSQAPKLLFHYYDKDFNNEADTPDNFQSRRPNTSFCFLDIRSPGLGDTAMYLCATSRSGGDKETQYFGPGTRLLVL.

Concerning this clone itself: Given the absence of the conserved phenylalanine or tryptophan at the CDR3 end, a read error is likely. The DNA is left out, because the CDR3 cannot be placed on it with certainty; the CDR3 is given as TCRdb lists it. The chain joins TRBV29-1 to TRBJ1-3; whether TRBD1, the table's D call, matches the DNA was not checked. CDR1 and CDR2 (germline): SQVTM, ANQGSEA. The CDR3 region is 11 residues in length, termini included. CDR3 amino acids: CSVEDWTGASV.

A word on this clone: Other DNA sequences in this specimen translate into the identical CDR3. The rearrangement links TRBV10-1 to TRBJ1-1; 10 bases line up with TRBD1. CDR1 and CDR2 (germline): WNHNN, SYGVQD (reference sequence). The CDR3 runs to 13 residues. V dropped 5 bases and J dropped 5; count of bases not matched to a gene: 2. CDR3 nucleotide sequence: TGCGCCAGCAGTCGGACAGGGGGAACTGAAGCTTTCTTT. It yields the protein CASSRTGGTEAFF.

This sequence joins TRBV4-2 and TRBJ2-5; D perhaps matches TRBD1 (5 bases). Germline V gene lookup returns CDR1 LGHNA and CDR2 YNFKEQ. The CDR3 totals 16 residues. V dropped 1 base and J dropped 1 base, with 13 bases sitting between them. The CDR3 protein is CASSQGAQQGQETQYF. The CDR3 coding sequence is TGTGCCAGCAGCCAAGGGGCCCAGCAGGGCCAAGAGACCCAGTACTTC.

The chain couples TRBV29-1 to TRBJ2-2; maybe TRBD1 (5 bases). The length of the CDR3 is 13 residues. Germline V lookup: CDR1 SQVTM, CDR2 ANQGSEA. With 7 bases removed from V and 2 bases from J, the gap between germline ends came to 11 bases. This CDR3 reads CSGGYSNTGELFF. In nucleotides, the CDR3 is TGCAGCGGGGGCTATAGTAACACCGGGGAGCTGTTTTTT.

V usage is TRBV7-9 and J usage is TRBJ2-5; D is ambiguous. There are 16 residues in the CDR3. Germline-derived CDR1 and CDR2 are SEHNR and FQNEAQ (reference sequence). V lost 4 bases and J lost 0, with 15 bases in between. The CDR3, as DNA: TGTGCCAGCAGCTCGGAAAGTCGAGGTAACCAAGAGACCCAGTACTTC. This translates into CASSSESRGNQETQYF.

The chain links TRBV11-2 to TRBJ2-5; no reliable D call. Germline-derived CDR1 and CDR2 are SGHAT and FQNNGV. Trimming took off 5 bases at V and 5 bases at J, with 12 bases between the two ends. This CDR3 contains 13 residues. The CDR3 DNA is TGTGCCAGCAGCGCAAGCGCTTGGGAGACCCAGTACTTC. Amino acids: CASSASAWETQYF.

By sample share, this clone is medium-sized. The chain couples TRBV27 to TRBJ2-1; a possible D gene is TRBD2 (5 bases). The germline V gene encodes CDR1 MNHEY and CDR2 SMNVEV (reference sequence). The CDR3 totals 14 residues. The germline V and J ends were trimmed by 5 bases and 4 bases, with 12 bases remaining between them. In nucleotides, the CDR3 is TGTGCCAGCAGTGCGGGCGCGGGTTACAATGAGCAGTTCTTC. Encoded protein: CASSAGAGYNEQFF.

V usage is TRBV5-1 and J usage is TRBJ2-2; a possible D gene is TRBD1 (6 bases). Looked up from germline, CDR1 is SGHRS and CDR2 is YFSETQ. V was cut by 0 bases and J by 3 bases, with 15 bases left in between. The length of the CDR3 is 17 residues. The CDR3 sequence: CASSLASGESYTGELFF. The CDR3 DNA sequence: TGCGCCAGCAGCTTGGCATCAGGGGAATCTTACACCGGGGAGCTGTTTTTT.

The rearrangement links TRBV9 to TRBJ1-6; D is ambiguous. The germline V gene encodes CDR1 SGDLS and CDR2 YYNGEE. V lost 0 bases to trimming and J lost 8 bases, with 12 bases between them. The CDR3 is 15 residues long. The CDR3 sequence: CASSVGSGRDSPLHF. CDR3 in DNA: TGTGCCAGCAGCGTAGGATCCGGGCGGGATTCACCCCTCCACTTT.

V and J are TRBV28 and TRBJ2-1, with a weak D call TRBD2 (5 bases). Germline V gene sequence: CDR1 MDHEN, CDR2 SYDVKM. V was cut by 4 bases and J by 10 bases, with 11 bases left in between. The CDR3 is 12 amino acids. The CDR3 nucleotides read TGTGCCAGCAGTTCGGACTCCGGCGAGCAGTTCTTC. It yields the protein CASSSDSGEQFF. Full variable domain (outside the CDR3, taken from reference TRBV28 and TRBJ2-1): DVKVTQSSRYLVKRTGEKVFLECVQDMDHENMFWYRQDPGLGLRLIYFSYDVKMKEKGDIPEGYSVSREKKERFSLILESASTNQTSMYLCASSSDSGEQFFGPGTRLTVL.

V and J are TRBV7-6 and TRBJ2-7; unclear D gene. Trimming took off 5 bases at V and 0 bases at J, with 14 bases between the two ends. This CDR3 spans 15 amino acids. Per the germline V gene, CDR1 is SGHVS and CDR2 is FNYEAQ. The CDR3 DNA reads TGTGCCAGCAGCCCCTCCACCGGTAGCTCCTACGAGCAGTACTTC. The encoded protein is CASSPSTGSSYEQYF.

The chain uses TRBV7-2 and TRBJ2-5, with 9 bases matching TRBD1. V was pared by 5 bases and J by 5 bases, with 9 bases of the junction left unmatched. CDR1 is SGHTA and CDR2 is FQGNSA in the germline V gene. The length of the CDR3 is 15 residues. The CDR3 sequence is CASSVVGQGRETQYF. CDR3 bases: TGTGCCAGCAGCGTAGTGGGACAGGGAAGGGAGACCCAGTACTTC.

The chain couples TRBV13 to TRBJ2-1; 12 bases match TRBD2. The CDR3 sequence is 15 residues long. CDR1 and CDR2 (germline): PRHDT, FYEKMQ (reference sequence). V was clipped by 5 bases and J by 8 bases; unmatched bases: 7. The CDR3 nucleotides are TGTGCCAGCAGCACCCGGACTAGCGGGGTTGATGAGCAGTTCTTC. The encoded protein is CASSTRTSGVDEQFF. Together with reference TRBV13 and TRBJ2-1, the CDR3 gives the full variable domain: AAGVIQSPRHLIKEKRETATLKCYPIPRHDTVYWYQQGPGQDPQFLISFYEKMQSDKGSIPDRFSAQQFSDYHSELNMSSLELGDSALYFCASSTRTSGVDEQFFGPGTRLTVL.

This clone was seen a single time. V usage is TRBV5-8 and J usage is TRBJ2-1, with a weak D call TRBD2 (6 bases). The CDR3 extends over 19 amino acids. The V gene's germline CDR1 is SGHTS and CDR2 YDEGEE. V shed 4 bases and J shed 0 bases, with 23 bases lying between them. The CDR3 sequence: CASSLVVSLAASSYNEQFF. The CDR3, as DNA: TGTGCCAGCAGCCTTGTGGTCTCCTTAGCGGCCAGCTCCTACAATGAGCAGTTCTTC. The whole variable domain, filled in from reference TRBV5-8 and TRBJ2-1, reads EAGVTQSPTHLIKTRGQQATLRCSPISGHTSVYWYQQALGLGLQFLLWYDEGEERNRGNFPPRFSGRQFPNYSSELNVNALELEDSALYLCASSLVVSLAASSYNEQFFGPGTRLTVL.

The chain links TRBV5-4 to TRBJ2-5; maybe TRBD1 (5 bases). Germline lookup yields CDR1 SGHNT and CDR2 YYREEE (reference sequence). The V end was cut by 2 bases, the J end by 2 bases, with 7 bases between. The CDR3 runs to 13 residues. This CDR3 is CASSLQVQETQYF. For the CDR3, the DNA is TGTGCCAGCAGCTTACAGGTTCAAGAGACCCAGTACTTC.

The chain joins TRBV7-8 to TRBJ2-1; 10 nucleotides align to TRBD1. The CDR3 extends over 16 amino acids. The ends lost 1 base at V and 5 bases at J; junction bases unmatched: 5. Looked up from germline, CDR1 is SGHVS and CDR2 is FQNEAQ. In DNA form, the CDR3 reads TGTGCCAGCAGCTTAGACACCGGGACAGGGGACAATGAGCAGTTCTTC. Its protein product is CASSLDTGTGDNEQFF.